The rows below give T cell receptor beta chains drawn from one sample of a study of regulatory T cells in long-lasting Graves disease. TCRdb ran MiXCR on the multiplex PCR reads and lists one entry per CDR3 protein. The table shows 350,000 to 400,000 distinct CDR3 sequences, with roughly 16% occurring only once. These sequences were also reported in another study, on T cells in Graves' hyperthyroidism and ophthalmopathy.

The sequences come from peripheral blood mononuclear cells (PBMCs), collected at new diagnosis, from a patient treated with antithyroid drugs. These receptors were collected from a woman aged 18-29 years with Graves disease. Both conserved end residues are part of each CDR3. The D gene is left open where the match is weak. The size of a clone is reported for some rows only, either as once, few or many, or as a class for expanded clones.

clone_size,v_call,d_call,cdr3_length,j_call,cdr3_nt,cdr3_aa
many,TRBV13,TRBD2,19,TRBJ2-2,TGTGCCAGCAGCAAGACTAGCGGGCAAATGAAGGGGAACACCGGGGAGCTGTTTTTT,CASSKTSGQMKGNTGELFF
many,TRBV12-3/TRBV12-4,TRBD1,14,TRBJ1-6,TGTGCCAGCAGGTCCGACAGGGCCCTTTCACCCCTCCACTTT,CASRSDRALSPLHF
few,TRBV9,TRBD2,18,TRBJ2-5,TGTGCCAGCAGCTCGGGCGGGCTAGCGGGAGACAATCAAGAGACCCAGTACTTC,CASSSGGLAGDNQETQYF
NA,TRBV6-1,NA,17,TRBJ2-1,TGTGCCAGCAGTGTTAACCCTTCAGAGGGCTCCTACAATGAGCAGTTCTTC,CASSVNPSEGSYNEQFF
many,TRBV11-3,TRBD2,15,TRBJ2-7,TGTGCCAGCAGCCACGGCCTTCGGGGGGGCTACGAGCAGTACTTC,CASSHGLRGGYEQYF
NA,TRBV7-2,NA,18,TRBJ2-6,TGTGCCAGCAGCTTAGCGACTTTCTGGGGCTCTGGGGCCAACGTCCTGACTTTC,CASSLATFWGSGANVLTF
many,TRBV11-3,NA,13,TRBJ2-1,TGTGCCAGCAGCTTAGATCACCTCAATGAGCAGTTCTTC,CASSLDHLNEQFF
NA,TRBV19,TRBD1,16,TRBJ2-6,TGTGCCAGTAGCAGGACAGGGACTGCTGGGGCCAACGTCCTGACTTTC,CASSRTGTAGANVLTF
few,TRBV11-2,NA,17,TRBJ1-2,TGTGCCAGCAGCTCGGGGCTCCGGACCCCCGACAACTATGGCTACACCTTC,CASSSGLRTPDNYGYTF
NA,TRBV12-3/TRBV12-4,TRBD2,17,TRBJ2-7,TGTGCCAGCAGTCGCACTTGGTTTAGCGGGGCAACCTACGAGCAGTGCTTC,CASSRTWFSGATYEQCF
NA,TRBV6-1,TRBD1,15,TRBJ1-2,TGTGCCAGCAGTCACGGACAGGGGACTAACTATGGCTACACCTTC,CASSHGQGTNYGYTF
NA,TRBV27,NA,15,TRBJ2-1,TGTGCCAGCAGTCCGCTAACTAGCTCCTACAATGAGCAGTTCTTC,CASSPLTSSYNEQFF
many,TRBV20-1,TRBD1,12,TRBJ1-2,TGCAGTGCTTGGGACAGCGACTATGGCTACACCTTC,CSAWDSDYGYTF
many,TRBV27,TRBD1,16,TRBJ2-7,TGTGCCAGCAGTTTATCCTCCGGGACAGGGGCCTACGAGCAGTACTTC,CASSLSSGTGAYEQYF
few,TRBV6-1,NA,13,TRBJ1-2,TGTGCCAGCGCACAGGGTACTAACTATGGCTACACCTTC,CASAQGTNYGYTF
NA,TRBV5-5,TRBD2,19,TRBJ2-4,TGTGCCAGCAGCTTGCGACTAGCGGGGGGGGAACTAGCCAAAAACATTCAGTACTTC,CASSLRLAGGELAKNIQYF
few,TRBV7-2,TRBD1,14,TRBJ1-2,TGTGCCAGCAGCTTAGGACAGGGGATGGATGGCTACACCTTC,CASSLGQGMDGYTF
many,TRBV12-3/TRBV12-4,TRBD2,14,TRBJ2-1,TGTGCCAGCAGGTCTAGCGGGAGGATAAATGAGCAGTTCTTC,CASRSSGRINEQFF
NA,TRBV7-8,NA,14,TRBJ1-5,TGTGCCAGCAGCCCCAGCGTCCCCAATCAGCCCCAGCATTTT,CASSPSVPNQPQHF
NA,TRBV20-1,NA,13,TRBJ2-7,TGCAGTGCTAGACACAGGCTGCTCTACGAGCAGTACTTC,CSARHRLLYEQYF
many,TRBV6-5,TRBD1,14,TRBJ1-2,TGTGCCAGCAGTTACTCTACAGGGGGCGGCGGCTACACCTTC,CASSYSTGGGGYTF
NA,TRBV2,TRBD2,16,TRBJ2-7,TGTGCCAGCAGTGGACGGACTAGCGAATTAGACTACGAGCAGTACTTC,CASSGRTSELDYEQYF
many,TRBV28,TRBD2,15,TRBJ2-7,TGTGCCAGCAGACCATCTGCGGGAGGGCCCTTCGAGCAGTACTTC,CASRPSAGGPFEQYF
few,TRBV7-2,TRBD2,15,TRBJ2-2,TGTGCCAGCAGAGGGACTAGCGGGATCACCGGGGAGCTGTTTTTT,CASRGTSGITGELFF
few,TRBV5-1,NA,13,TRBJ2-5,TGCGCCAGCAGACCGGGCATACAAGAGGCCCAGTACTTC,CASRPGIQEAQYF
many,TRBV7-2,NA,14,TRBJ2-3,TGTGCCAGCAGCTTATATCCTCAACCAGATACGCAGTATTTT,CASSLYPQPDTQYF
NA,TRBV7-8,NA,14,TRBJ2-7,TGTGCGAGGATCGGCGAGACAGACACTTACGAGCGGTACTTC,CARIGETDTYERYF
few,TRBV2,TRBD1,14,TRBJ2-7,TGTGCCAGCAGTGAGGACAGGGGGCTTTACGAGCAGTACTTC,CASSEDRGLYEQYF
few,TRBV7-9,NA,16,TRBJ2-2,TGTGCCACCGGGGAAAAGCCGGGCACGAACACCGGGGAGCTGTTTTTT,CATGEKPGTNTGELFF
NA,TRBV7-2,TRBD2,16,TRBJ2-3,TGTGCCAGCAGCTTAGGTAGCGGGAGTAGCACAGATACGCAGTATTTT,CASSLGSGSSTDTQYF
few,TRBV2,NA,15,TRBJ1-1,TGTGCCAGCAGTGCTTTTGCAGGGGAGGCGTCGGAAGCTTTCTTT,CASSAFAGEASEAFF
few,TRBV5-1,NA,15,TRBJ2-3,TGCGCCAGCAGCTTGGGCCTACAGCAAGAAAATACGCAGTATTTT,CASSLGLQQENTQYF
many,TRBV7-3,NA,14,TRBJ1-4,TGTGCCAGCAGCTTAATGTGGGCAACTGAAAAACTGTTTTTT,CASSLMWATEKLFF
many,TRBV6-1,NA,14,TRBJ2-7,TGTGCCAGCCTACGGCGGTGGGACTCCTACGAGCAGTACTTC,CASLRRWDSYEQYF
many,TRBV2,TRBD1,13,TRBJ1-2,TGTGCCAGCAGTCCCAGGGGGCCCGGTGGCTACACCTTC,CASSPRGPGGYTF
many,TRBV11-2,TRBD1,15,TRBJ2-2,TGTGCCAGCAGCCCGACAGGGGGCATAACCGGGGAGCTGTTTTTT,CASSPTGGITGELFF
many,TRBV10-3,TRBD1,16,TRBJ2-1,TGTGCCATCACCCCCGCCAGGGGGTTGTCCTACAATGAGCAGTTCTTC,CAITPARGLSYNEQFF
many,TRBV20-1,NA,13,TRBJ1-1,TGCAGTGCAGGCACCCAGTTATTCCCTGAAGCTTTCTTT,CSAGTQLFPEAFF
NA,TRBV2,NA,11,TRBJ2-1,TGTGCCAGCGCGGCTTACAATGAGCAGTTCTTC,CASAAYNEQFF
many,TRBV6-2/TRBV6-3,NA,14,TRBJ2-7,TGTGCCAGCAGTGCGCTAACCCGCGGCTACGAGCAGTACTTC,CASSALTRGYEQYF